This T cell receptor (beta chain) stems from a study of breast tumors, draining lymph nodes, adjacent tissues. Points from the study as a whole: Findings are consistent with lymph node origin and intratumoral expansion of most tumor T cells. Tumor TCR diversity was below lymph nodes but above nontumor tissue. Luminal-like breast cancer showed significantly higher tumor–nontumor repertoire similarity than basal-like. The lymph node origin of tumor T cells was framed as consistent with a hypothesis, not demonstrated.

Trimming at V came to 4 bases and at J to 9 bases, leaving 4 bases not matched to a gene. Germline V gives CDR1 SNHLY, CDR2 FYNNEI. The CDR3 length is 13 residues. The lymph nodes were axillary draining lymph nodes from breast cancer patients. Via MiXCR, TCRdb re-called the multiplex PCR reads, giving one row per CDR3 protein. The data show fewer than 300,000 distinct CDR3 sequences, roughly 32% seen once. Remarks on this clonotype: Its antigen is currently unknown.

The genes are TRBV2 and TRBJ2-5; 11 bases line up with TRBD1. The sequenced sample consisted of axillary lymph node tissue. The sequence derives from a female donor with breast cancer. Some clones in this sample may be carry-over from other donors' samples. CDR3 amino acids: CASSVGQGVSQYF. The CDR3 DNA reads as TGTGCCAGCAGTGTGGGACAGGGGGTGTCCCAGTACTTC.